The 18 T cell receptor beta chains listed next were all sequenced from one sample in a study of blood T cell repertoires in COVID-19. Generated by immunoSEQ multiplex PCR, the TCRdb table keeps only in-frame clones and is missing some. The data contain approximately 200,000 clones, about 80% of them singletons. Sequenced input: PBMCs or T cells enriched from blood (not recorded which). These receptors came from a man aged 60 to 69 who had recovered from COVID-19.

This chain links TRBV7-2 with TRBJ2-7; weak D call: TRBD1 (7 bases). CDR3 length: 19 residues. Between the trimmed V and J ends, which lost 1 base and 0 bases, there was a span of 22 bases. The germline CDR1 and CDR2 sequences are SGHTA and FQGNSA. CDR3 residues: CASSLDPGEAGGSSYEQYF. For the CDR3, the DNA is TGTGCCAGCAGCTTAGACCCGGGGGAGGCAGGGGGTTCCTCCTACGAGCAGTACTTC. Full variable domain (outside the CDR3, taken from reference TRBV7-2 and TRBJ2-7): GAGVSQSPSNKVTEKGKDVELRCDPISGHTALYWYRQSLGQGLEFLIYFQGNSAPDKSGLPSDRFSAERTGGSVSTLTIQRTQQEDSAVYLCASSLDPGEAGGSSYEQYFGPGTRLTVT.

The V call is TRBV5-1, the J call TRBJ2-3, with 7 positions matching TRBD2. Per germline, CDR1 SGHRS and CDR2 YFSETQ. After removal of 4 bases from V and 4 bases from J, the junction contained 9 bases not matched to a gene. This CDR3 is 15 amino acids long. DNA of the CDR3: TGCGCCAGCAGCGCCACTAGCGCCGGCTCAGATACGCAGTATTTT. Protein: CASSATSAGSDTQYF. The full variable domain, its missing parts supplied by reference TRBV5-1 and TRBJ2-3, is KAGVTQTPRYLIKTRGQQVTLSCSPISGHRSVSWYQQTPGQGLQFLFEYFSETQRNKGNFPGRFSGRQFSNSRSEMNVSTLELGDSALYLCASSATSAGSDTQYFGPGTRLTVL.

With respect to this clone: A junction boundary mismatches the germline segment, possibly from a read error. The chain carries TRBV11-2 and TRBJ2-7; 7 bases fit TRBD1. This CDR3 has 13 residues. CDR1 SGHAT and CDR2 FQNNGV come from the germline V gene. This chain's CDR3 is CASSVDREYEQYF. The CDR3 DNA reads as TGTGCCAGCAGCGTAGACAGGGAATACGAGCAGTACTTC.

The V gene is TRBV5-1, the J gene TRBJ1-5; TRBD1 matches at 8 bases. The junction had 4 bases not matched to a gene; V was cut back by 0 bases and J by 5 bases. The CDR3 length is 15 residues. Germline V gene data show CDR1 as SGHRS and CDR2 as YFSETQ. CDR3 nucleotide sequence: TGCGCCAGCAGCTTGGGCAGGGGGCTGTATCAGCCCCAGCATTTT. This translates into CASSLGRGLYQPQHF.

The V call is TRBV10-3, the J call TRBJ2-1, with 9 nucleotides matching TRBD2. CDR3 length: 16 amino acids. Unmatched junction bases numbered 2, after V lost 1 base and J lost 1 base. Germline assignment: CDR1 ENHRY and CDR2 SYGVKD. CDR3: CAISELAGGSYNEQFF. The CDR3 nucleotides read TGTGCCATCAGTGAGTTGGCGGGGGGGTCCTACAATGAGCAGTTCTTC.

This chain joins TRBV18 and TRBJ2-7; 11 bases are shared with TRBD1. There are 16 residues in the CDR3. V was clipped by 2 bases and J by 0 bases; unmatched bases: 3. Per the germline V gene, CDR1 is KGHSH and CDR2 is LQKENI. The CDR3 loop is CASSPAGQGASYEQYF. The CDR3 DNA reads TGTGCCAGCTCACCAGCTGGACAGGGGGCCTCCTACGAGCAGTACTTC.

The rearrangement uses TRBV11-3 and TRBJ1-1; weak D call: TRBD1 (5 bases). The CDR3 runs 11 residues. Deletions cut 1 base from V and 10 bases from J, with 7 bases between. The germline V gene has CDR1 SGHNT and CDR2 YENEEA. CDR3 amino acids: CASSLAGLAFF. Written as DNA, the CDR3 is TGTGCCAGCAGCTTAGCAGGGCTAGCTTTCTTT.

In its sample, this clone was seen once. V gene TRBV30 combines with J gene TRBJ1-5, with D possibly TRBD1 on 5 matching bases. Germline CDR1 and CDR2: GTSNPN and SVGIG (reference sequence). Trimming stripped 3 bases from V and 6 bases from J, with 21 bases between. The CDR3 is 16 residues long. As DNA, the CDR3 is TGTGCCTGGAGCCTCCAAGGGCTGAGCGGGGGTCAGCCCCAGCATTTT. Amino acids: CAWSLQGLSGGQPQHF.

Points on this clone: This CDR3 is also generated by other DNA sequences in the sample. The genes are TRBV7-2 and TRBJ2-2, with 10 bases that match TRBD1. The length of the CDR3 is 15 residues. CDR1 is SGHTA and CDR2 is FQGNSA in the germline V gene. The trim removed 1 base at V and 5 bases at J, leaving 1 base unmatched. CDR3 amino acids: CASSLGDRGTGELFF. DNA for the CDR3: TGTGCCAGCAGCTTAGGGGACAGGGGAACCGGGGAGCTGTTTTTT.

The gene calls are TRBV19 and TRBJ1-1, with a possible D match to TRBD1 (5 bases). Looked up from germline, CDR1 is LNHDA and CDR2 is SQIVND (reference sequence). Trimming removed 3 bases from V and 3 bases from J, with 8 bases in between. This CDR3 is built from 13 residues. CDR3 amino acids: CASSMTAHTEAFF. The CDR3 nucleotides are TGTGCCAGTAGTATGACAGCTCACACTGAAGCTTTCTTT.

V and J are TRBV5-8 and TRBJ2-3, with 11 bases matching TRBD2. Trimming took 0 bases from V and 2 from J; bases not matched to a gene: 5. CDR1 is SGHTS, CDR2 YDEGEE, per germline. The CDR3 totals 17 residues. Here the CDR3 DNA reads TGTGCCAGCAGCTTGGCCAGACTAGCGGGGTACACAGATACGCAGTATTTT. Translation: CASSLARLAGYTDTQYF.

The chain recombines TRBV5-1 with TRBJ2-6; tentatively, D is TRBD1 (6 bases). V shed 3 bases and J shed 1 base, with 20 bases lying between them. Germline V gives CDR1 SGHRS, CDR2 YFSETQ. The CDR3 covers 19 residues. The CDR3 protein is CASSSPDRPTESGANVLTF. The CDR3 bases are TGCGCCAGCAGCTCGCCCGACAGGCCCACCGAATCTGGGGCCAACGTCCTGACTTTC.

This chain uses TRBV7-9 with TRBJ1-1; tentative D call: TRBD1 (5 bases). Germline lookup yields CDR1 SEHNR and CDR2 FQNEAQ (reference sequence). Trimming removed 1 base from V and 2 bases from J, with 8 bases in between. The CDR3 sequence is 14 residues long. The chain's CDR3 is CASSLVQGNTEAFF. In DNA, the CDR3 is TGTGCCAGCAGCTTAGTCCAGGGAAACACTGAAGCTTTCTTT. Full variable domain (outside the CDR3, taken from reference TRBV7-9 and TRBJ1-1): DTGVSQNPRHKITKRGQNVTFRCDPISEHNRLYWYRQTLGQGPEFLTYFQNEAQLEKSRLLSDRFSAERPKGSFSTLEIQRTEQGDSAMYLCASSLVQGNTEAFFGQGTRLTVV.

The chain couples TRBV12-3 or TRBV12-4 to TRBJ1-5; D may be TRBD1 (5 bases). The CDR3 sequence is 13 residues long. Trimming stripped 3 bases from V and 11 bases from J, with 14 bases between. Here the CDR3 reads CASSLAGPLSQHF. CDR3 nucleotides: TGTGCCAGCAGTTTGGCAGGGCCCCTCTCCCAGCATTTT.

This chain joins TRBV19 and TRBJ2-2; no definite D call. The CDR3 has 15 amino acids. Germline-derived CDR1 and CDR2 are LNHDA and SQIVND (reference sequence). Trimming left V 3 bases short and J 0 bases short, with 8 bases between. CDR3 protein: CASSMGRTNTGELFF. CDR3 nucleotide sequence: TGTGCCAGTAGTATGGGCAGAACGAACACCGGGGAGCTGTTTTTT. Full variable domain (rest looked up from reference TRBV19 and TRBJ2-2): DGGITQSPKYLFRKEGQNVTLSCEQNLNHDAMYWYRQDPGQGLRLIYYSQIVNDFQKGDIAEGYSVSREKKESFPLTVTSAQKNPTAFYLCASSMGRTNTGELFFGEGSRLTVL.

The rearrangement uses TRBV2 and TRBJ1-4; 9 bases are shared with TRBD1. The junction had 9 bases not matched to a gene; V was cut back by 6 bases and J by 7 bases. Germline-derived CDR1 and CDR2 are SNHLY and FYNNEI. CDR3 size: 15 residues. The CDR3 region has the DNA TGTGCCAGCAGACTCACAGGGGGCGCAGGTGAAAAACTGTTTTTT. Its protein product is CASRLTGGAGEKLFF.

This clone was picked up one time. J is TRBJ2-4 and V is TRBV29-1, with D possibly TRBD2 on 6 matching bases. V was trimmed by 5 bases and J by 5 bases, leaving 10 bases between them. The germline V gene has CDR1 SQVTM and CDR2 ANQGSEA. The CDR3 spans 12 residues. As DNA, the CDR3 is TGCAGCGTTAGCGGGTCAGAAAACATTCAGTACTTC. It codes for CSVSGSENIQYF.

The rearrangement uses TRBV7-2 and TRBJ2-1; D possibly corresponds to TRBD1 (6 bases). V was clipped by 5 bases and J by 9 bases, with 14 bases between them. The CDR3 has 13 amino acids. Germline V gene lookup returns CDR1 SGHTA and CDR2 FQGNSA. The CDR3 DNA sequence: TGTGCCAGCAGCAACCAGGGGACGCGTGAGCAGTTCTTC. Its protein product is CASSNQGTREQFF.